This T cell receptor beta chain is from a study of cytomegalovirus exposure and HLA in healthy donors. Points on this clone: Its cognate antigen is unknown. An end of the junction differs from the germline gene, which may be a read error.

The CDR3 consists of 16 residues. CDR1 SEHNR and CDR2 FQNEAQ come from the germline V gene (reference sequence). PCR primers comprised 60 Vbeta and 13 Jbeta primers. TCRdb's table, derived via immunoSEQ multiplex PCR, lists solely in-frame clones and lacks some. In the table there are a few hundred thousand clones, approximately 80% of which are singletons. Study-level results: Earlier analysis found most TCR beta V segments productive about 87% or about 30% of the time.

The chain combines TRBV7-9 with TRBJ2-1; TRBD2 might be the D (9 bases). The source material was PBMCs. The clonotype was recovered from a woman aged 55-69 years in good health and CMV-seropositive. The CDR3 region has the DNA TGTTCCAGCAGGCCAGGGGGCGGGAGGGCCTCATTAGAGCAGTTCTTC. Residues: CSSRPGGGRASLEQFF.